These 31 T cell receptor beta chains share one sample of origin, sequenced in a study of CD8 T cells in Susac syndrome. Random hexamers were used to reverse transcribe an amount of roughly 0.5 to 1 ug RNA. TCRdb passed the immunoSEQ multiplex PCR reads through MiXCR, listing each CDR3 protein once. The sample consists of around 200,000 distinct CDR3 sequences, just under 95% of them appearing once. The sample was CD4+ T cells from PBMCs. The origin of the receptors is a human donor with multiple sclerosis.

V gene TRBV2 combines with J gene TRBJ1-2; 10 nucleotides agree with TRBD1. V lost 6 bases to trimming and J lost 3 bases; unmatched junction nucleotides: 4. CDR3 length equals 14 residues. Germline CDR1 is SNHLY and CDR2 is FYNNEI. CDR3 sequence (DNA): TGTGCCAGCAGCCCTGGGACAGGGGACTATGGCTACACCTTC. Protein: CASSPGTGDYGYTF.

The chain combines TRBV12-3 or TRBV12-4 with TRBJ1-5; 8 nucleotides agree with TRBD1. With 7 bases clipped from V and 7 bases from J, the junction kept 3 bases outside the gene matches. This CDR3 contains 12 residues. The CDR3 sequence is CASTGQGQPQHF. CDR3 bases: TGTGCCAGCACCGGACAGGGACAGCCCCAGCATTTT.

The chain recombines TRBV27 with TRBJ1-1, with D hard to call. The germline V and J ends were trimmed by 10 bases and 0 bases, with 9 bases remaining between them. From germline, CDR1 is MNHEY and CDR2 SMNVEV (reference sequence). This CDR3 contains 12 residues. CDR3 region: CATGPLNTEAFF. CDR3 DNA: TGTGCCACCGGGCCCCTGAACACTGAAGCTTTCTTT.

This clonotype was seen a single time. V usage is TRBV2 and J usage is TRBJ2-1; TRBD2 aligns across 9 bases. The V segment lost 6 bases and the J segment 0 bases; nucleotides outside the gene matches: 9. The CDR3 length is 17 residues. Looked up from germline, CDR1 is SNHLY and CDR2 is FYNNEI. CDR3 region: CASRAASGVNSYNEQFF. The DNA for the CDR3 is TGTGCCAGCAGGGCCGCTAGCGGGGTTAACTCCTACAATGAGCAGTTCTTC.

The V and J genes are TRBV2 and TRBJ2-3; D unresolved. Per germline, CDR1 SNHLY and CDR2 FYNNEI. Trimming took 7 bases from V and 0 from J, leaving 8 bases between them. This CDR3 is 13 amino acids long. The DNA of the CDR3 is TGTGCCAGCACCGCAGTTAGCACAGATACGCAGTATTTT. Its translation is CASTAVSTDTQYF.

The chain combines TRBV6-4 with TRBJ2-7, with D unclear. From germline, CDR1 is MRHNA and CDR2 SNTAGT. The germline V and J ends were trimmed by 10 bases and 0 bases, with 4 bases remaining between them. The CDR3 extends over 10 amino acids. CDR3 sequence (DNA): TGTGCCACCTACTCCTACGAGCAGTACGTC. It is translated as CATYSYEQYV.

The CDR3 sequence: CAWSSNLGGWPLHF. The CDR3, as DNA: TGTGCCTGGAGTTCGAATCTCGGGGGGTGGCCCCTCCACTTT. The V and J genes are TRBV30 and TRBJ1-6; the D gene is possibly TRBD1 (5 bases). This CDR3 has 14 residues. CDR1 is GTSNPN, CDR2 SVGIG, per germline (reference sequence). Trimming removed 2 bases at V and 13 bases at J, with 18 bases between.

The J gene is TRBJ1-1, the V gene TRBV14; D is unclear. V lost 1 base and J lost 4, with 7 bases in between. Per the germline V gene, CDR1 is SGHDN and CDR2 is FVKESK. The length of the CDR3 is 13 residues. This CDR3 reads CASSQGVVTEAFF. CDR3 nucleotides: TGTGCCAGCAGCCAAGGAGTTGTCACTGAAGCTTTCTTT.

This clonotype was detected only once. The chain has TRBV20-1 and TRBJ1-2, with D perhaps matching TRBD1 (5 bases). This CDR3 has 14 residues. Germline V gene lookup returns CDR1 DFQATT and CDR2 SNEGSKA (reference sequence). Between the trimmed V and J ends, which lost 5 bases and 7 bases, there was a span of 20 bases. The CDR3 sequence is CSALWTRGDSGYTF. CDR3 bases: TGCAGTGCTCTCTGGACAAGGGGCGATTCTGGCTACACCTTC.

This chain uses TRBV20-1 with TRBJ2-3; 10 nucleotides match TRBD2. V shed 2 bases, J shed 7 bases, and the junction held 15 bases outside the gene matches. CDR3 length: 17 residues. Germline V lookup: CDR1 DFQATT, CDR2 SNEGSKA (reference sequence). The CDR3 sequence is CSARKGKERGGKNTQYF. In DNA form, the CDR3 reads TGCAGTGCTAGAAAGGGAAAGGAGCGGGGGGGCAAGAATACGCAGTATTTT.

V is TRBV3-1 and J is TRBJ1-1, with D hard to call. Germline values: CDR1 LGHDT, CDR2 YNNKEL (reference sequence). The germline V and J ends were trimmed by 4 bases and 4 bases, with 13 bases remaining between them. The CDR3 is made up of 14 amino acids. The CDR3 here is CASSPLNLGTEAFF. The CDR3, as DNA: TGTGCCAGCAGCCCACTTAACCTGGGCACTGAAGCTTTCTTT.

The chain employs TRBV6-1 and TRBJ2-4; D gene ambiguous. V lost 10 bases, J lost 1 base, and 14 bases lay in between. The CDR3 is 14 amino acids. CDR1 and CDR2 from the germline V gene are MNHNS and SASEGT. The CDR3 nucleotides are TGTGCCACTGAACCAGTCCGGGCCAAAAACATTCAGTACTTC. Protein: CATEPVRAKNIQYF.

CDR3 amino acids: CATEQRGGETQYF. CDR3 DNA sequence: TGTGCCACAGAACAGCGGGGAGGGGAGACCCAGTACTTC. The chain has TRBV10-3 and TRBJ2-5; TRBD2 aligns across 7 bases. Unmatched junction bases numbered 10, after V lost 10 bases and J lost 5 bases. CDR1 and CDR2 from the germline V gene are ENHRY and SYGVKD. CDR3 size: 13 residues.

The chain is built from TRBV6-5 and TRBJ2-7; tentative D call: TRBD1 (5 bases). This CDR3 is 12 amino acids long. Germline CDR1 is MNHEY and CDR2 is SVGAGI. V lost 6 bases and J lost 5, with 11 bases in between. In nucleotides, the CDR3 is TGTGCCAGCAGCCAGATGGGGCACGAGCAGTACTTC. As protein: CASSQMGHEQYF.

The J gene is TRBJ2-5, the V gene TRBV5-4; a weak D match, TRBD1 (6 bases). The V gene lost 1 base and the J gene lost 2 bases, with 12 bases spanning the gap. The CDR3 totals 15 residues. Looked up from germline, CDR1 is SGHNT and CDR2 is YYREEE (reference sequence). The CDR3 bases are TGTGCCAGCAGCTTGAACACAGGGTGGCAAGAGACCCAGTACTTC. It codes for CASSLNTGWQETQYF.

The chain has TRBV15 and TRBJ2-5; 7 nucleotides line up with TRBD1. This CDR3 comprises 14 residues. Germline assignment: CDR1 LNHNV and CDR2 YYDKDF (reference sequence). The junction had 3 bases not matched to a gene; V was cut back by 3 bases and J by 2 bases. The CDR3 sequence is CATSRDRTQETQYF. The CDR3 coding sequence is TGTGCCACCAGCAGGGACAGGACTCAAGAGACCCAGTACTTC.

J is TRBJ1-2 and V is TRBV7-9, with a tentative D call TRBD1 (6 bases). The CDR3 runs to 19 residues. V dropped 7 bases and J dropped 6 bases, with 33 bases sitting between them. Germline V lookup: CDR1 SEHNR, CDR2 FQNEAQ (reference sequence). CDR3 sequence (DNA): TGTGCCAGCAACCGCGGGAAGCTTGGGTCGGTTGGCGAGGGGGATGGCTACACCTTC. Protein product: CASNRGKLGSVGEGDGYTF.

This chain joins TRBV25-1 and TRBJ2-5; D is perhaps TRBD2 (5 bases). The V end lost 2 bases, the J end lost 5 bases, and 12 bases lay between the germline ends. This CDR3 comprises 14 residues. Germline CDR1 MGHDK, CDR2 SYGVNS. This chain's CDR3 is CASSERGPGETQYF. CDR3 nucleotides: TGTGCCAGCAGTGAAAGAGGGCCCGGGGAGACCCAGTACTTC.

CDR3 bases: TGTGCCAGCAGCCAAGGGGTAACTGGGCCCCAGCATTTT. The encoded protein is CASSQGVTGPQHF. This rearrangement joins TRBV3-1 to TRBJ1-5; D is unresolved. Germline-derived CDR1 and CDR2 are LGHDT and YNNKEL (reference sequence). The germline V and J ends were trimmed by 1 base and 9 bases, with 10 bases remaining between them. The CDR3 has 13 amino acids.

The chain recombines TRBV20-1 with TRBJ1-4; possibly TRBD1 for D (6 bases). Germline V gives CDR1 DFQATT, CDR2 SNEGSKA (reference sequence). Deletions cut 5 bases from V and 4 bases from J, with 8 bases between. The CDR3 extends over 12 amino acids. In nucleotides, the CDR3 is TGCAGTGCTGGGGGGCTTAATGAAAAACTGTTTTTT. Amino acids: CSAGGLNEKLFF.

CDR3 residues: CASSLRTSGETQYF. The DNA of the CDR3 is TGTGCCAGCAGTTTGAGGACTAGTGGAGAGACCCAGTACTTC. The chain uses TRBV6-5 and TRBJ2-5; 7 bases are shared with TRBD2. The J segment lost 4 bases and the V segment lost 4 bases, leaving 6 bases of the junction unmatched. The germline gives CDR1 MNHEY, CDR2 SVGAGI. This CDR3 spans 14 amino acids.

The V and J genes are TRBV5-1 and TRBJ2-3, with 10 bases that match TRBD1. V shed 3 bases, J shed 3 bases, and the junction held 4 bases outside the gene matches. Germline-derived CDR1 and CDR2 are SGHRS and YFSETQ. The CDR3 runs to 15 residues. The CDR3 region has the DNA TGCGCCAGCAGCTGGGGGACAGGGGAAACAGATACGCAGTATTTT. The encoded protein is CASSWGTGETDTQYF. The whole variable domain, remainder taken from reference TRBV5-1 and TRBJ2-3, is KAGVTQTPRYLIKTRGQQVTLSCSPISGHRSVSWYQQTPGQGLQFLFEYFSETQRNKGNFPGRFSGRQFSNSRSEMNVSTLELGDSALYLCASSWGTGETDTQYFGPGTRLTVL.

The chain is built from TRBV29-1 and TRBJ1-3; D is unclear. Trimming took off 3 bases at V and 4 bases at J, with 4 bases between the two ends. Germline lookup yields CDR1 SQVTM and CDR2 ANQGSEA. This CDR3 has 11 amino acids. The CDR3 reads CSVEVGNTIYF. The CDR3 DNA reads TGCAGCGTTGAGGTGGGAAACACCATATATTTT.

The rearrangement uses TRBV4-1 and TRBJ2-7, with D possibly TRBD1 on 5 matching bases. Trimming stripped 4 bases from V and 3 bases from J, with 10 bases between. CDR3 length equals 13 residues. Germline values: CDR1 MGHRA, CDR2 YSYEKL. The CDR3 here is CASSLDIVYEQYF. The CDR3 DNA sequence: TGCGCCAGCAGCCTGGACATCGTCTACGAGCAGTACTTC.

CDR3 coding DNA: TGCGCCAGCAGCCAAGGTAGAGCGGGGGGCCGCACAGATACGCAGTATTTT. It translates to CASSQGRAGGRTDTQYF. The chain is built from TRBV4-1 and TRBJ2-3; 9 positions match TRBD2. The CDR3 contains 17 residues. Trimming cost V 1 base and J 1 base; bases outside gene matches: 6. The V gene's germline CDR1 is MGHRA and CDR2 YSYEKL.

Only a few counts were recorded for this clonotype. V gene TRBV28 combines with J gene TRBJ1-1; D unresolved. Germline values: CDR1 MDHEN, CDR2 SYDVKM. V lost 3 bases, J lost 2 bases, and 4 bases lay in between. CDR3 length: 12 amino acids. This CDR3 is CASSLANTEAFF. The CDR3, as DNA: TGTGCCAGCAGTTTGGCTAACACTGAAGCTTTCTTT.

The V call is TRBV4-2, the J call TRBJ1-2; D is undetermined. The CDR3 contains 13 residues. Trimming took 0 bases from V and 8 from J, leaving 10 bases between them. The V gene's germline CDR1 is LGHNA and CDR2 YNFKEQ. The CDR3 DNA reads as TGTGCCAGCAGCCAAGAGAGCCTCGGGGGCTACACCTTC. Translation: CASSQESLGGYTF.

This clonotype was recorded once. This chain links TRBV6-6 with TRBJ2-3; D is tentatively TRBD1 or TRBD2 (6 bases each). The CDR3 has 14 amino acids. Germline V gene sequence: CDR1 MNHNY, CDR2 SVGAGI (reference sequence). CDR3 region: CATGGQGQSATQYF. The CDR3 DNA reads TGTGCGACCGGAGGGCAGGGGCAATCAGCTACGCAGTATTTT.

V gene TRBV6-5 combines with J gene TRBJ1-1; D possibly corresponds to TRBD1 (6 bases). Germline V CDR1 and CDR2: MNHEY, SVGAGI. Trimming shortened V by 2 bases and J by 3 bases, and 7 bases separated the two germline ends. The CDR3 sequence is 13 residues long. CDR3 DNA sequence: TGTGCCAGCAGTTACAGGACAGACACTGAAGCTTTCTTT. Amino acid sequence: CASSYRTDTEAFF.

This clonotype was counted once. The chain joins TRBV20-1 to TRBJ1-2; 9 nucleotides align to TRBD1. V lost 4 bases to trimming and J lost 4 bases; unmatched junction nucleotides: 7. The CDR3 is 14 amino acids. The germline gives CDR1 DFQATT, CDR2 SNEGSKA (reference sequence). CDR3 loop: CSANRDRDTYGYTF. The CDR3 coding sequence is TGCAGTGCTAACCGGGACAGGGATACCTATGGCTACACCTTC.

The V gene is TRBV27, the J gene TRBJ2-2; 7 bases line up with TRBD1. The V and J ends lost 2 bases and 3 bases, in that order; junction bases with no gene match: 3. Germline V gene lookup returns CDR1 MNHEY and CDR2 SMNVEV (reference sequence). The CDR3 contains 15 residues. The CDR3 protein is CASSLGRGYTGELFF. CDR3 nucleotides: TGTGCCAGCAGTTTAGGCAGGGGGTACACCGGGGAGCTGTTTTTT.